The entry that follows covers one T cell receptor (beta chain) sequence. Profiled with immunoSEQ multiplex PCR; TCRdb holds only in-frame clones, not every one. The data hold around 49,000 clones, with 80% to 95% observed a single time. The V end was cut by 2 bases, the J end by 4 bases, with 9 bases between. The CDR3 length is 15 residues. Germline V gene sequence: CDR1 SGHDN, CDR2 FVKESK. This clonotype originated in a middle-aged man with rheumatoid arthritis. The J gene is TRBJ2-6, the V gene TRBV14; D is tentatively TRBD1 or TRBD2 (5 bases each). Sequencing was done on a sample of PBMCs. CDR3 nucleotide sequence: TGTGCCAGCAGCCAACGAGGGGACGGGGCCAACGTCCTGACTTTC. It yields the protein CASSQRGDGANVLTF.